This entry is about one TCR beta chain. Data came from immunoSEQ multiplex PCR; TCRdb stores just in-frame clones and leaves some out. The data contain roughly 360,000 clones, roughly 80% of them singletons. This sample is part of a study of blood T cell repertoires in COVID-19. Study in general: Acute and convalescent COVID-19 samples came from the United States, Italy and Spain.

V shed 3 bases and J 5 bases; nucleotides not matched to a gene: 1. This CDR3 is 15 amino acids long. Germline CDR1 and CDR2: WNHNN and SYGVQD (reference sequence). Sample: peripheral blood. This rearrangement joins TRBV10-1 to TRBJ2-1, with TRBD2 matching 13 bases. The clonotype originates from a human donor with acute or convalescent COVID-19. The donor label of this sample is uncertain. The CDR3 region is CASSELAGGDNEQFF. In DNA, the CDR3 is TGCGCCAGCAGTGAACTAGCGGGAGGGGACAATGAGCAGTTCTTC.